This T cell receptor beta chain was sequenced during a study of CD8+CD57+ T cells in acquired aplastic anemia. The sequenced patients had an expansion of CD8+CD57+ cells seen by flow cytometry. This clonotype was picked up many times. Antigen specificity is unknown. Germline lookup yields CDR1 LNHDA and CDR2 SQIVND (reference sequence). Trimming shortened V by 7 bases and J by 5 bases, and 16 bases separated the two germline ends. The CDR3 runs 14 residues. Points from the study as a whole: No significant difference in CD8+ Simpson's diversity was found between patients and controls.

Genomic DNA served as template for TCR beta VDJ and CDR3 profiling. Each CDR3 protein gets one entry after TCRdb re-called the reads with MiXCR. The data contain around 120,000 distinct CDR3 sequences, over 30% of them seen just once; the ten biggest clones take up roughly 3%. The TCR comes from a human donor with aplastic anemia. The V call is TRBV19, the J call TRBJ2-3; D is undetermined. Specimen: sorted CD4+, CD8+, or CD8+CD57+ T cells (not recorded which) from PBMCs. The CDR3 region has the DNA TGTGCCAGTACTCCAAGGAACCTGGGAGATACGCAGTATTTT. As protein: CASTPRNLGDTQYF.